This entry lists 18 T cell receptor beta chains sequenced from one sample in a study of blood T cell repertoires in COVID-19. Data came from immunoSEQ multiplex PCR; TCRdb stores just in-frame clones and leaves some out. The table records 20,000 to 30,000 clones, 90% to 95% of them present only once. Sequenced: peripheral blood. These receptors came from a human donor in a cohort sampled during active COVID-19.

The J gene is TRBJ2-7, the V gene TRBV9; no clear D. CDR1 SGDLS and CDR2 YYNGEE come from the germline V gene. Trimming cost V 0 bases and J 4 bases, with 14 bases left between them. The CDR3 has 15 amino acids. CDR3 loop: CASSVGTTSTYEQYF. The DNA for the CDR3 is TGTGCCAGCAGCGTAGGAACGACTTCCACATACGAGCAGTACTTC. Variable domain in full (rest from reference TRBV9 and TRBJ2-7): DSGVTQTPKHLITATGQRVTLRCSPRSGDLSVYWYQQSLDQGLQFLIQYYNGEERAKGNILERFSAQQFPDLHSELNLSSLELGDSALYFCASSVGTTSTYEQYFGPGTRLTVT.

This sequence joins TRBV18 and TRBJ2-1; 7 nucleotides match TRBD1. Germline V lookup: CDR1 KGHSH, CDR2 LQKENI. The CDR3 is 15 amino acids. Trimming cost V 3 bases and J 4 bases; bases outside gene matches: 6. The CDR3 nucleotides read TGTGCCAGCTCACCGACAGGGTCCCTTTACAATGAGCAGTTCTTC. It specifies CASSPTGSLYNEQFF.

This rearrangement joins TRBV6-5 to TRBJ1-4, with TRBD1 identical over 10 bases. Germline CDR1 is MNHEY and CDR2 is SVGAGI. J lost 6 bases, V lost 8 bases, and 9 bases had no gene match. The CDR3 spans 15 residues. The chain's CDR3 is CASDPLGQGHEKLFF. CDR3 in DNA: TGTGCCAGCGATCCACTGGGACAGGGGCATGAAAAACTGTTTTTT.

As for this clone: Other DNA sequences in the same sample also yield this CDR3. This rearrangement joins TRBV7-2 to TRBJ1-5; D is ambiguous. The CDR3 covers 13 residues. Germline CDR1 and CDR2: SGHTA and FQGNSA. V was clipped by 3 bases and J by 12 bases, with 15 bases between them. This CDR3 is CASSLIEGNRQHF. In nucleotides, the CDR3 is TGTGCCAGCAGCTTGATCGAGGGAAACCGCCAGCATTTT.

V and J are TRBV6-2 or TRBV6-3 and TRBJ2-3; 7 bases match TRBD2. The CDR3 totals 14 residues. V dropped 4 bases and J dropped 1; count of bases not matched to a gene: 2. Germline V CDR1 and CDR2: MNHEY, SVGEGT. The chain's CDR3 is CASSLAGGTDTQYF. The CDR3 DNA sequence: TGTGCCAGCAGTTTGGCGGGGGGCACAGATACGCAGTATTTT.

This chain joins TRBV10-2 and TRBJ2-5, with D tentatively TRBD1 (6 bases). Germline V gene data show CDR1 as WSHSY and CDR2 as SAAADI. This CDR3 region has 15 residues. The V and J ends lost 3 bases and 5 bases respectively, with 16 bases between them. CDR3 loop: CASSEILGAGETQYF. The CDR3 nucleotides read TGCGCCAGCAGTGAAATTTTGGGGGCCGGGGAGACCCAGTACTTC.

For the CDR3, the DNA is TGTGCCTGGAGCCTACAGGTTTTTAGCTCCTACGAGCAGTACTTC. This translates into CAWSLQVFSSYEQYF. The chain has TRBV30 and TRBJ2-7; perhaps TRBD1 as D (5 bases). This CDR3 spans 15 amino acids. V lost 3 bases and J lost 0, with 15 bases in between. Germline assignment: CDR1 GTSNPN and CDR2 SVGIG (reference sequence).

J is TRBJ1-6 and V is TRBV3-1 (or the pseudogene TRBV3-2); 9 nucleotides agree with TRBD1. V gave up 0 bases and J gave up 12 bases; unmatched junction bases: 0. The CDR3 totals 13 residues. The germline V gene has CDR1 LGHDT and CDR2 YNNKEL (reference sequence). The DNA for the CDR3 is TGTGCCAGCAGCCAAGAGACAGGGGGACCCCTCCACTTT. It specifies CASSQETGGPLHF.

This clone was counted once. This rearrangement joins TRBV7-2 to TRBJ1-1; tentatively, D is TRBD1 (5 bases). V lost 1 base and J lost 1, with 7 bases in between. Looked up from germline, CDR1 is SGHTA and CDR2 is FQGNSA. The CDR3 has 14 amino acids. The CDR3 nucleotides read TGTGCCAGCAGCTTAGGGCAGGGGAACACTGAAGCTTTCTTT. It translates to CASSLGQGNTEAFF.

This chain joins TRBV19 and TRBJ1-1; D gene unclear. This CDR3 contains 16 residues. The germline V gene encodes CDR1 LNHDA and CDR2 SQIVND (reference sequence). V lost 7 bases and J lost 4, with 22 bases in between. The DNA of the CDR3 is TGTGCCAGTACGTGGTCAGTCTTCGGGAGGGTCACTGAAGCTTTCTTT. It translates to CASTWSVFGRVTEAFF. Complete variable domain (other parts from reference TRBV19 and TRBJ1-1): DGGITQSPKYLFRKEGQNVTLSCEQNLNHDAMYWYRQDPGQGLRLIYYSQIVNDFQKGDIAEGYSVSREKKESFPLTVTSAQKNPTAFYLCASTWSVFGRVTEAFFGQGTRLTVV.

The chain is built from TRBV9 and TRBJ2-2, with 9 bases lining up with TRBD1. Germline V gives CDR1 SGDLS, CDR2 YYNGEE. J lost 7 bases, V lost 2 bases, and 6 bases had no gene match. There are 15 residues in the CDR3. Written as DNA, the CDR3 is TGTGCCAGCAGCGTCGGGACAGGGAAGGTCGGGGAGCTGTTTTTT. This encodes CASSVGTGKVGELFF.

The chain joins TRBV9 to TRBJ1-2; D ambiguous. The CDR3 has 13 amino acids. Germline CDR1 is SGDLS and CDR2 is YYNGEE. The ends were cut back, 3 bases at V and 8 bases at J, with 14 bases in the middle. CDR3: CASSAAPRRGYTF. DNA for the CDR3: TGTGCCAGCAGCGCAGCCCCGAGGCGGGGCTACACCTTC.

The chain uses TRBV15 and TRBJ2-1, with TRBD2 identical over 10 bases. Germline CDR1 is LNHNV and CDR2 is YYDKDF (reference sequence). CDR3 length: 17 residues. V dropped 5 bases and J dropped 2; count of bases not matched to a gene: 9. The CDR3 loop reads CATSRSLLAGPYNEQFF. In DNA form, the CDR3 reads TGTGCCACCAGCCGATCCTTACTAGCGGGGCCCTACAATGAGCAGTTCTTC.

The chain uses TRBV6-5 and TRBJ1-4; maybe TRBD1 (5 bases). The CDR3 has 16 residues. Germline V CDR1 and CDR2: MNHEY, SVGAGI. V dropped 2 bases and J dropped 3 bases, with 13 bases sitting between them. Here the CDR3 DNA reads TGTGCCAGCAGTTACAAACGGGGGATAGCTAATGAAAAACTGTTTTTT. It codes for CASSYKRGIANEKLFF.

There are a few counts of this clone. This chain connects TRBV2 to TRBJ1-5, with 7 nucleotides matching TRBD1. The CDR3 loop spans 15 amino acids. Per the germline V gene, CDR1 is SNHLY and CDR2 is FYNNEI. V shed 5 bases, J shed 2 bases, and the junction held 6 bases outside the gene matches. CDR3 sequence: CASSSRQGGNQPQHF. Here the CDR3 DNA reads TGTGCCAGCAGTTCAAGACAGGGCGGCAATCAGCCCCAGCATTTT.

This chain uses TRBV10-3 with TRBJ1-1, with D perhaps TRBD1 (5 bases). V was clipped by 2 bases and J by 3 bases, with 10 bases between them. The CDR3 totals 14 residues. Germline V gene lookup returns CDR1 ENHRY and CDR2 SYGVKD. Here the CDR3 reads CAISEQGKDTEAFF. The CDR3 DNA is TGTGCCATCAGTGAGCAGGGTAAGGACACTGAAGCTTTCTTT.

The chain employs TRBV28 and TRBJ2-5; tentatively, D is TRBD2 (5 bases). CDR1 MDHEN and CDR2 SYDVKM come from the germline V gene. The CDR3 length is 14 residues. Trimming left V 5 bases short and J 4 bases short, with 14 bases between. CDR3 DNA sequence: TGTGCCAGCAGTCCGCAAGGAGGCTCAGAGACCCAGTACTTC. It specifies CASSPQGGSETQYF.

The chain combines TRBV7-9 with TRBJ2-1; D might be TRBD2 (5 bases). The germline gives CDR1 SEHNR, CDR2 FQNEAQ (reference sequence). The CDR3 runs to 11 residues. Deletions cut 8 bases from V and 5 bases from J, with 7 bases between. This CDR3 is CASERDNEQFF. CDR3 coding DNA: TGTGCCAGCGAGAGGGACAATGAGCAGTTCTTC.